The 19 T cell receptor beta chains below come from one sample, sequenced in a study of identifying expanded T cells in peripheral blood. Profiled with immunoSEQ multiplex PCR; TCRdb holds only in-frame clones, not every one. The table lists about 94,000 clones, nearly 90% of them singletons. The sequenced material came from blood. These receptors came from a person between 18 and 70 years old in good health.

The chain links TRBV2 to TRBJ2-5, with D possibly TRBD1 on 5 matching bases. V was shortened by 6 bases and J by 3 bases, with 11 bases between the two germline ends. Germline values: CDR1 SNHLY, CDR2 FYNNEI. This CDR3 has 13 residues. The DNA for the CDR3 is TGTGCCAGCAGCCAGACCAGGGAAGAGACCCAGTACTTC. Translating gives CASSQTREETQYF.

The chain recombines TRBV10-3 with TRBJ2-1; 7 nucleotides agree with TRBD1. Germline V gene lookup returns CDR1 ENHRY and CDR2 SYGVKD. V was pared by 11 bases and J by 7 bases, with 20 bases of the junction left unmatched. This CDR3 is built from 16 residues. CDR3 amino acids: CAVSASGQGVGNEQFF. DNA of the CDR3: TGTGCCGTATCAGCCTCCGGCCAGGGGGTGGGGAATGAGCAGTTCTTC.

CDR3 sequence reads: CASRRELDFADTQYF. The CDR3 DNA reads as TGTGCCAGCCGCAGGGAGTTGGACTTTGCAGATACGCAGTATTTT. The rearrangement joins TRBV2 to TRBJ2-3; perhaps D is TRBD1 or TRBD2 (5 bases each). Deletions cut 8 bases from V and 4 bases from J, with 19 bases between. The CDR3 covers 15 residues. Germline V gene data show CDR1 as SNHLY and CDR2 as FYNNEI.

The rearrangement uses TRBV29-1 and TRBJ2-4; a weak D match, TRBD2 (5 bases). V lost 7 bases, J lost 0 bases, and 13 bases lay in between. CDR3 length: 14 amino acids. Germline V lookup: CDR1 SQVTM, CDR2 ANQGSEA. The CDR3 DNA reads TGCAGCGCCTTGAGAGGGATAGCCAAAAACATTCAGTACTTC. Translating it yields CSALRGIAKNIQYF.

This clone was seen a handful of times. The rearrangement joins TRBV9 to TRBJ1-3, with D tentatively TRBD1 (5 bases). The V gene lost 0 bases and the J gene lost 2 bases, with 18 bases spanning the gap. The CDR3 totals 18 residues. Germline V lookup: CDR1 SGDLS, CDR2 YYNGEE. The CDR3 protein is CASSVVGDPLIAGNTIYF. The CDR3 DNA reads as TGTGCCAGCAGCGTAGTGGGGGACCCACTAATCGCTGGAAACACCATATATTTT.

This chain uses TRBV5-6 with TRBJ1-1; D gene uncertain. Germline V gives CDR1 SGHDT, CDR2 YYEEEE. V shed 0 bases and J shed 1 base, with 13 bases lying between them. CDR3 size: 16 residues. As DNA, the CDR3 is TGTGCCAGCAGCTTGGCAAGGGAGCGGGCGAACACTGAAGCTTTCTTT. Protein sequence: CASSLARERANTEAFF.

The chain has TRBV9 and TRBJ1-4; TRBD1 matches 9 bases. The CDR3 extends over 17 amino acids. The junction had 14 bases not matched to a gene; V was cut back by 4 bases and J by 7 bases. The V gene's germline CDR1 is SGDLS and CDR2 YYNGEE. CDR3 in amino acids: CASSPPRGQGVGEKLFF. CDR3 nucleotide sequence: TGTGCCAGCAGCCCCCCCCGGGGACAGGGAGTGGGTGAAAAACTGTTTTTT.

This CDR3 is CASTTSSGNTIYF. In DNA, the CDR3 is TGTGCCAGCACCACGTCCTCTGGAAACACCATATATTTT. J is TRBJ1-3 and V is TRBV13; no clear D. The CDR3 length is 13 residues. V was shortened by 7 bases and J by 0 bases, with 7 bases between the two germline ends. CDR1 and CDR2 (germline): PRHDT, FYEKMQ (reference sequence).

The chain has TRBV19 and TRBJ2-7, with no clear D. The CDR3 is 11 amino acids. Germline V gene lookup returns CDR1 LNHDA and CDR2 SQIVND (reference sequence). Trimming took 4 bases from V and 4 from J, leaving 5 bases between them. The CDR3 is CASSNLYEQYF. CDR3 bases: TGTGCCAGTAGTAACCTTTACGAGCAGTACTTC.

This chain joins TRBV2 and TRBJ2-1; tentative D call: TRBD2 (5 bases). The CDR3 has 12 amino acids. Per the germline V gene, CDR1 is SNHLY and CDR2 is FYNNEI. V was shortened by 4 bases and J by 9 bases, with 10 bases between the two germline ends. CDR3 in DNA: TGTGCCAGCAGTGGTGGGGAGAGTGAGCAGTTCTTC. It encodes CASSGGESEQFF.

The chain has TRBV9 and TRBJ2-1; possibly TRBD2 for D (5 bases). This CDR3 comprises 14 residues. The ends were cut back, 0 bases at V and 5 bases at J, with 9 bases in the middle. Germline loops: CDR1 SGDLS, CDR2 YYNGEE. CDR3 sequence: CASSVVGEHNEQFF. The CDR3 DNA reads as TGTGCCAGCAGCGTAGTTGGGGAGCACAATGAGCAGTTCTTC. Filled out from reference TRBV9 and TRBJ2-1, the complete variable domain reads DSGVTQTPKHLITATGQRVTLRCSPRSGDLSVYWYQQSLDQGLQFLIQYYNGEERAKGNILERFSAQQFPDLHSELNLSSLELGDSALYFCASSVVGEHNEQFFGPGTRLTVL.

This clone was detected once. The chain couples TRBV9 to TRBJ1-5; possible D gene TRBD1, 6 bases. V gave up 0 bases and J gave up 0 bases, with 7 bases separating them. This CDR3 has 15 amino acids. Germline CDR1 reads SGDLS; CDR2 reads YYNGEE. Here the CDR3 reads CASSVGGLSNQPQHF. The CDR3 nucleotides read TGTGCCAGCAGCGTAGGGGGGCTTAGCAATCAGCCCCAGCATTTT.

CDR3 loop: CASGIGVGGEAFF. DNA of the CDR3: TGTGCCAGCGGCATCGGGGTTGGGGGCGAAGCTTTCTTT. The chain employs TRBV2 and TRBJ1-1; D is possibly TRBD1 (6 bases). V was pared by 8 bases and J by 8 bases, with 18 bases between. The CDR3 covers 13 residues. Germline CDR1 is SNHLY and CDR2 is FYNNEI.

The rearrangement uses TRBV30 and TRBJ1-1; 7 nucleotides match TRBD1. The CDR3 runs 14 residues. The V and J ends lost 3 bases and 1 base, in that order; junction bases with no gene match: 5. From germline, CDR1 is GTSNPN and CDR2 SVGIG (reference sequence). As DNA, the CDR3 is TGTGCCTGGAGCGTGACAGGGACGAACACTGAAGCTTTCTTT. Translating it yields CAWSVTGTNTEAFF.

This clone was detected once. The gene calls are TRBV9 and TRBJ1-1; D unresolved. The germline V gene encodes CDR1 SGDLS and CDR2 YYNGEE. This CDR3 is built from 14 residues. The germline V and J ends were trimmed by 3 bases and 4 bases, with 13 bases remaining between them. DNA of the CDR3: TGTGCCAGCAGCGAGCCTTCATCAGGCACTGAAGCTTTCTTT. Translation: CASSEPSSGTEAFF.

The chain joins TRBV4-2 to TRBJ1-2; TRBD1 aligns across 8 bases. CDR3 length: 15 amino acids. The V and J ends lost 2 bases and 0 bases, in that order; junction bases with no gene match: 2. Germline assignment: CDR1 LGHNA and CDR2 YNFKEQ. The CDR3 region is CASSQPGGSNYGYTF. The CDR3 bases are TGTGCCAGCAGCCAACCAGGGGGCTCTAACTATGGCTACACCTTC.

The rearrangement uses TRBV19 and TRBJ2-1, with TRBD2 identical over 8 bases. From germline, CDR1 is LNHDA and CDR2 SQIVND (reference sequence). Trimming at V came to 9 bases and at J to 2 bases, leaving 6 bases not matched to a gene. CDR3 size: 14 residues. This chain's CDR3 is CASKLSGAYNEQFF. The CDR3 DNA sequence: TGTGCCAGCAAGCTTAGCGGGGCCTACAATGAGCAGTTCTTC.

This sequence joins TRBV7-9 and TRBJ1-1; TRBD1 matches at 7 bases. Germline CDR1 is SEHNR and CDR2 is FQNEAQ (reference sequence). V was pared by 10 bases and J by 4 bases, with 9 bases of the junction left unmatched. The CDR3 runs 13 residues. The CDR3 is CATSQGSGTEAFF. For the CDR3, the DNA is TGTGCCACCTCACAGGGGAGCGGCACTGAAGCTTTCTTT.

The rearrangement uses TRBV7-9 and TRBJ1-6; D remains ambiguous. The germline V and J ends were trimmed by 9 bases and 7 bases, with 16 bases remaining between them. The CDR3 is made up of 14 amino acids. Germline-derived CDR1 and CDR2 are SEHNR and FQNEAQ (reference sequence). The CDR3 loop is CASAPARPNSPLHF. The CDR3 nucleotides read TGTGCCAGTGCCCCCGCCAGGCCGAATTCACCCCTCCACTTT.